This record looks at one T cell receptor (beta chain) sequence and its context. Profiled with immunoSEQ multiplex PCR; TCRdb holds only in-frame clones, not every one. The sample holds about 9,600 clones, about 95% seen once. The record originates from a study of graft-versus-host responses after intestinal transplantation. The CDR3 covers 14 residues. Germline CDR1 reads SGHRS; CDR2 reads YFSETQ. Between the trimmed V and J ends, which lost 2 bases and 4 bases, there was a span of 10 bases. The chain carries TRBV5-1 and TRBJ1-5, with D maybe TRBD1 (6 bases). This specimen was bone marrow, taken 521 days after intestinal transplantation. The TCR sequence derives from a human patient who received an intestinal transplant, so some T cells may come from the graft donor. The CDR3 DNA sequence: TGCGCCAGCAGCTTACAGGGAAGTAATCAGCCCCAGCATTTT. It encodes CASSLQGSNQPQHF.